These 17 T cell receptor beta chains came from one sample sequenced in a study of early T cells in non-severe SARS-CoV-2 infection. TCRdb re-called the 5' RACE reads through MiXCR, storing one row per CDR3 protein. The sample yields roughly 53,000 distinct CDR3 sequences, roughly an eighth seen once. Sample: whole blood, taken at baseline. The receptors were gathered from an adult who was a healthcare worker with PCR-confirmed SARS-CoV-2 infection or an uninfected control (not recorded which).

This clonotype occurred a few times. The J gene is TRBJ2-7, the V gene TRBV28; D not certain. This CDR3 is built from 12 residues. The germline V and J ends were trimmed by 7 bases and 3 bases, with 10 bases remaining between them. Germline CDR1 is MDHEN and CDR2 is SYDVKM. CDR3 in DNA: TGTGCCAGCAACGTCCACGGCTACGAGCAGTACTTC. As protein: CASNVHGYEQYF.

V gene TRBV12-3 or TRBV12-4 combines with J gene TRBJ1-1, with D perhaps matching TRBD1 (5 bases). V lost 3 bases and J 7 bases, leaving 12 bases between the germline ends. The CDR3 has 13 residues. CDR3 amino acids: CASSLDNLSEAFF. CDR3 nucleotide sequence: TGTGCCAGCAGTTTGGACAATTTGAGTGAAGCTTTCTTT.

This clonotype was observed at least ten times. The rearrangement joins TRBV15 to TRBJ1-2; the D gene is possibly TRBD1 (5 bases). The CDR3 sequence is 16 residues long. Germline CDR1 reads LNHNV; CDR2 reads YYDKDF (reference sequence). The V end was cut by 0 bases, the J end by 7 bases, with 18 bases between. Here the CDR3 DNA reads TGTGCCACCAGCAGAGATACGGGACGGGCGACCCCTGGCTACACCTTC. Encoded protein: CATSRDTGRATPGYTF.

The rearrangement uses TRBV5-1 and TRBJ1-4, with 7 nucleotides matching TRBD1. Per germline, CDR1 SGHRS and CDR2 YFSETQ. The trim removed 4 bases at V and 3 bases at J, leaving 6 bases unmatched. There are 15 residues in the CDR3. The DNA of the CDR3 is TGCGCCAGCAGCGACACAGGGGCCTCTAATGAAAAACTGTTTTTT. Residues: CASSDTGASNEKLFF.

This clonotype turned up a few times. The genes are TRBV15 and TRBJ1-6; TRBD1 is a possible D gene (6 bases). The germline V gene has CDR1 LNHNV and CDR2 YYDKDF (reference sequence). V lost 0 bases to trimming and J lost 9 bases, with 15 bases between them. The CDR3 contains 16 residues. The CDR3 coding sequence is TGTGCCACCAGCAGAGATTGGGGGGCCGGAGCTTCACCCCTCCACTTT. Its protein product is CATSRDWGAGASPLHF.

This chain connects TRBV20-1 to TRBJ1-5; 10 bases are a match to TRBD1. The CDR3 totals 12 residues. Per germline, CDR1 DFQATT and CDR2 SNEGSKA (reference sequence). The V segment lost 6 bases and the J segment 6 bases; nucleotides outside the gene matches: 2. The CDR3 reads CSATGGSQPQHF. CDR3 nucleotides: TGCAGTGCGACAGGGGGCAGTCAGCCCCAGCATTTT.

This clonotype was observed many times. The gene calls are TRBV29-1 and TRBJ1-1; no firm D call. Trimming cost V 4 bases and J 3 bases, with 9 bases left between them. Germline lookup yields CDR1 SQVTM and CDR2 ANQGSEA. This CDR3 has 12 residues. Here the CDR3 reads CSVGPGDTEAFF. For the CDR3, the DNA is TGCAGCGTTGGGCCCGGCGACACTGAAGCTTTCTTT.

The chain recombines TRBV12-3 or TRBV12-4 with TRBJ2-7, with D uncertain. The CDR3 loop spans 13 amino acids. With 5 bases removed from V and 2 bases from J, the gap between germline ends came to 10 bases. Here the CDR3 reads CASSILGAYEQYF. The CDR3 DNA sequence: TGTGCCAGCAGTATTCTAGGTGCCTACGAGCAGTACTTC.

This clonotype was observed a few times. The DNA of the CDR3 is TGTGCCAGCAGCCCTATTGGGCTAGCGGGAAATGAGCAGTTCTTC. Amino acid sequence: CASSPIGLAGNEQFF. The chain joins TRBV12-3 or TRBV12-4 to TRBJ2-1; 9 bases map to TRBD2. V gave up 6 bases and J gave up 7 bases; unmatched junction bases: 10. There are 15 residues in the CDR3.

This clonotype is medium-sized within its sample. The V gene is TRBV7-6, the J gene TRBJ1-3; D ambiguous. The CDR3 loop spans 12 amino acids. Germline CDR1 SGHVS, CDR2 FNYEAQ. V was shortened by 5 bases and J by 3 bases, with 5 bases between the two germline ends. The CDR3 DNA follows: TGTGCCAGCAGCCCCAATGGAAACACCATATATTTT. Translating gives CASSPNGNTIYF.

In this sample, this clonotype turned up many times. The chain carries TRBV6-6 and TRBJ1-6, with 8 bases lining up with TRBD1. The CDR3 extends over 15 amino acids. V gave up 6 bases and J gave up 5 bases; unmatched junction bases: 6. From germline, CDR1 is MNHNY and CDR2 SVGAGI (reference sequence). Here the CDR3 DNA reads TGTGCCAGCAGCCGACAGGGGACTAATAATTCACCCCTCCACTTT. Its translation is CASSRQGTNNSPLHF.

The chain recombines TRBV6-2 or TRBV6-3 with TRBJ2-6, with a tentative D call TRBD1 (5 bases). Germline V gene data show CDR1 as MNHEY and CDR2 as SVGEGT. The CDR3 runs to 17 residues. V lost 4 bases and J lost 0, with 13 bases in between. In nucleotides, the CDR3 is TGTGCCAGCAGTTCTGGGGCAGGACCCTCTGGGGCCAACGTCCTGACTTTC. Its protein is CASSSGAGPSGANVLTF.

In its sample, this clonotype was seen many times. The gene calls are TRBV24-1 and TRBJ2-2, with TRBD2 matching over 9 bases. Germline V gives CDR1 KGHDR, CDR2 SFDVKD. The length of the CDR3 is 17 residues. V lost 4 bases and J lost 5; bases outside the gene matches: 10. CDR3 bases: TGTGCCACCAGTGAAATAGCGGGAGCCCGTAATACCGGGGAGCTGTTTTTT. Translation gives CATSEIAGARNTGELFF.

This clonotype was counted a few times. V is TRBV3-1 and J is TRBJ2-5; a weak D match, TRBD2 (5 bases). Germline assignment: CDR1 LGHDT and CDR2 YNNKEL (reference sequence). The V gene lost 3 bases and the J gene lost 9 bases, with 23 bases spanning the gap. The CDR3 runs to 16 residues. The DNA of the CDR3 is TGTGCCAGCAGCCACGCATCTAGCCCTGGGCCAAGGGCCCAGTACTTC. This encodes CASSHASSPGPRAQYF.

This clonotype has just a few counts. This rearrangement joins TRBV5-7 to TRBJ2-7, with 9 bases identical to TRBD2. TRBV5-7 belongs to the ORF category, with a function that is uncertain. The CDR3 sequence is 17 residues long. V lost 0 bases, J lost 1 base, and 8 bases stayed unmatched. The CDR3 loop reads CASSLDWRSGRSYEQYF. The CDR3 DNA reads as TGTGCCAGCAGCTTGGACTGGAGAAGCGGGAGGTCCTACGAGCAGTACTTC.

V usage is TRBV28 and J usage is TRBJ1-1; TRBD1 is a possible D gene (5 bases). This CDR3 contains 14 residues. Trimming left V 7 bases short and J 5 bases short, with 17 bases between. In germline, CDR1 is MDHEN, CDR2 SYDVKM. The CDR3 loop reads CASTTSAGRTEAFF. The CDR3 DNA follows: TGTGCCAGCACCACCTCGGCAGGGCGGACTGAAGCTTTCTTT.

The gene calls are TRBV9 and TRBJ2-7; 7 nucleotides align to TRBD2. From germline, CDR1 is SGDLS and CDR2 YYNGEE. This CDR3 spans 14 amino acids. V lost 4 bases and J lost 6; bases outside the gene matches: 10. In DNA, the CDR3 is TGTGCCAGCAGCCGCCCGGGGCGGGGGTCCGAGCAGTACTTC. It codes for CASSRPGRGSEQYF.